The TCR beta chain under discussion was sequenced for a study of neoadjuvant anti-PD-1 for oral cavity cancer. TCRdb's copy holds only in-frame clones and misses some; the assay was immunoSEQ multiplex PCR. The sample lists some 13,000 clones; around 60% were seen once. The CDR3 consists of 13 residues. Germline-derived CDR1 and CDR2 are MDHEN and SYDVKM. V lost 3 bases and J lost 0, with 3 bases in between. The input for sequencing was tumor tissue, taken before nivolumab (anti-PD-1) treatment. This TCR was sampled from a person aged 40-85 years with oral cavity squamous cell carcinoma. The donor label of this sample is uncertain. This chain links TRBV28 with TRBJ1-3; D remains unclear. This chain's CDR3 is CASSFRSGNTIYF. As DNA, the CDR3 is TGTGCCAGCAGTTTCCGCTCTGGAAACACCATATATTTT.